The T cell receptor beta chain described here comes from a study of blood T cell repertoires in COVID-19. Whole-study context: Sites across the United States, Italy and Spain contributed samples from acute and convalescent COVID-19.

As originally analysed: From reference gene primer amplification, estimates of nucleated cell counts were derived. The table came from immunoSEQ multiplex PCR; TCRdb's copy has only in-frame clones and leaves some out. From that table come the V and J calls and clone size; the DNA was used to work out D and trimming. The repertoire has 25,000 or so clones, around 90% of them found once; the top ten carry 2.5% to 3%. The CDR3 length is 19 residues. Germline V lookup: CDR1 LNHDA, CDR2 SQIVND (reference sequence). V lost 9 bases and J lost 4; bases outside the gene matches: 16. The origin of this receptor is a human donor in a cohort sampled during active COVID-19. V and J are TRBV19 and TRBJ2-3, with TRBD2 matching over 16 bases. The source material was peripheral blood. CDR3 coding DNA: TGTGCCAGCAAACCGGGACTAGCGGGAGGGCTATCGCAGCCAGATACGCAGTATTTT. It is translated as CASKPGLAGGLSQPDTQYF.